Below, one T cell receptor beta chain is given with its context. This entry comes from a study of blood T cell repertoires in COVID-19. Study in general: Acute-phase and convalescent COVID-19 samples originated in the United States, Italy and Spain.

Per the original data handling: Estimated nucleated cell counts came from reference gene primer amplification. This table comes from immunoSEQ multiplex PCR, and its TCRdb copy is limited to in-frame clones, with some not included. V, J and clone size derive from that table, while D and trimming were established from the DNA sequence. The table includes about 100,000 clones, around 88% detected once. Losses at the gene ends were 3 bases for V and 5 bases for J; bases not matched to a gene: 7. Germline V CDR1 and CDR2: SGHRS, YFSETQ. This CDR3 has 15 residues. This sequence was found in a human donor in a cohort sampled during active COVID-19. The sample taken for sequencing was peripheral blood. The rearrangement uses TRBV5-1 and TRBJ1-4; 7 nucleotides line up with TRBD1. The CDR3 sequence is CASSSGDRENEKLFF. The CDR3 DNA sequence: TGCGCCAGCAGCTCAGGGGACAGAGAAAATGAAAAACTGTTTTTT.